Presented here are 10 T cell receptor beta chains from one specimen sequenced in a study of PD-1 blockade in classical Hodgkin lymphoma. TCRdb keeps only in-frame clones here, not all; method: immunoSEQ multiplex PCR. The sample yields about 27,000 clones, 85% to 90% seen once. Time point noted: cycle 4 day 1 (C4D1), after around six weeks of nivolumab. Every single patient, without exception, relapsed after autologous stem cell transplantation, and brentuximab vedotin exposure varied. Negative magnetic selection isolated CD4+ T cells from thawed PBMCs. This material consisted of CD4+ T cells from blood, taken before the fourth cycle of nivolumab. All receptors derive from a human donor with classical Hodgkin lymphoma.

The chain joins TRBV5-4 to TRBJ2-7, with TRBD2 matching over 11 bases. This CDR3 region has 17 residues. In germline, CDR1 is SGHNT, CDR2 YYREEE (reference sequence). J lost 6 bases, V lost 4 bases, and 15 bases had no gene match. CDR3 nucleotides: TGTGCCAGCAGCCCAGGAGGGACTAGCGGCGGGTATCGCGAGCAGTACTTC. This gives the protein CASSPGGTSGGYREQYF.

In its sample, this clone was seen once. This chain uses TRBV9 with TRBJ1-4; possible D gene TRBD1, 6 bases. Germline assignment: CDR1 SGDLS and CDR2 YYNGEE. V was clipped by 0 bases and J by 1 base, with 13 bases between them. This CDR3 has 17 amino acids. The CDR3 protein is CASSVGFRGGTNEKLFF. The CDR3 DNA is TGTGCCAGCAGCGTAGGGTTCAGGGGAGGAACTAATGAAAAACTGTTTTTT.

The chain joins TRBV7-8 to TRBJ1-2, with TRBD1 identical over 9 bases. This CDR3 has 15 residues. Unmatched junction bases numbered 6, after V lost 3 bases and J lost 4 bases. Germline CDR1 SGHVS, CDR2 FQNEAQ. This CDR3 reads CASSFTDRGGYGYTF. In DNA, the CDR3 is TGTGCCAGCAGCTTTACGGACAGGGGAGGCTATGGCTACACCTTC.

This clone was counted only a few times. The chain's CDR3 is CASSQDRQVGGYTF. As DNA, the CDR3 is TGTGCCAGCAGCCAAGATAGGCAGGTGGGCGGCTACACCTTC. The J gene is TRBJ1-2, the V gene TRBV4-2, with unresolved D. Germline values: CDR1 LGHNA, CDR2 YNFKEQ. V was clipped by 0 bases and J by 8 bases, with 13 bases between them. The CDR3 has 14 residues.

Only a few counts were recorded for this clone. The rearrangement uses TRBV27 and TRBJ1-2; D not certain. Germline CDR1 reads MNHEY; CDR2 reads SMNVEV (reference sequence). This CDR3 comprises 14 residues. Trimming pared 4 bases from V and 0 bases from J, leaving 9 bases between. CDR3 coding DNA: TGTGCCAGCAGTTCCGGGAAAGCTAACTATGGCTACACCTTC. Protein sequence: CASSSGKANYGYTF.

CDR3 DNA: TGCGCCAGCAGCTTGGAAACGAACACCGGGGAGCTGTTTTTT. It translates to CASSLETNTGELFF. The rearrangement uses TRBV5-1 and TRBJ2-2; the D is unclear. The CDR3 totals 14 residues. Trimming left V 0 bases short and J 0 bases short, with 3 bases between. The germline gives CDR1 SGHRS, CDR2 YFSETQ.

V usage is TRBV18 and J usage is TRBJ2-1; D gene ambiguous. Trimming removed 6 bases at V and 4 bases at J, with 7 bases between. This CDR3 has 12 residues. Per the germline V gene, CDR1 is KGHSH and CDR2 is LQKENI. CDR3 sequence: CASSTLYNEQFF. CDR3 DNA sequence: TGTGCCAGCTCCACCCTATACAATGAGCAGTTCTTC. Based on the CDR3 plus reference TRBV18 and TRBJ2-1, the full variable domain is NAGVMQNPRHLVRRRGQEARLRCSPMKGHSHVYWYRQLPEEGLKFMVYLQKENIIDESGMPKERFSAEFPKEGPSILRIQQVVRGDSAAYFCASSTLYNEQFFGPGTRLTVL.

The rearrangement links TRBV28 to TRBJ2-5, with no clear D. The CDR3 totals 11 residues. V dropped 4 bases and J dropped 5 bases, with 5 bases sitting between them. Germline V gene sequence: CDR1 MDHEN, CDR2 SYDVKM. The CDR3 nucleotides are TGTGCCAGCAGTTCCGCGGAGACCCAGTACTTC. It specifies CASSSAETQYF.

This clone has more than one count but fewer than ten. V and J are TRBV6-5 and TRBJ1-2; 7 bases agree with TRBD1. Germline CDR1 is MNHEY and CDR2 is SVGAGI. The trim removed 2 bases at V and 4 bases at J, leaving 1 base unmatched. The CDR3 sequence is 13 residues long. The CDR3 sequence is CASSYGQAYGYTF. DNA of the CDR3: TGTGCCAGCAGTTACGGACAGGCCTATGGCTACACCTTC.

The CDR3: CASSYSSERGQPQHF. CDR3 nucleotide sequence: TGTGCCAGCAGTTACTCGTCGGAAAGGGGTCAGCCCCAGCATTTT. V and J are TRBV6-6 and TRBJ1-5; maybe TRBD1 (5 bases). The CDR3 loop spans 15 amino acids. Germline CDR1 MNHNY, CDR2 SVGAGI (reference sequence). Deletions cut 0 bases from V and 6 bases from J, with 12 bases between.